Described below is a single T cell receptor (beta chain) sequence and its context. What it recognizes is unknown. J was trimmed by 3 bases and V by 5 bases; bases with no gene match: 12. CDR3 length: 17 residues. The record originates from a study of CD8 T cells in ankylosing spondylitis. General study findings and limits: The study looked at matched synovial fluid samples from ankylosing spondylitis patients. Disease-linked clones were reported to be significantly enriched there.

TCRdb reprocessed the 5' RACE reads via MiXCR and lists one record per CDR3 protein. The data contain some 300,000 distinct CDR3 sequences, 20% to 25% of them singletons. Input material: blood, either unsorted or a sorted T cell fraction (not recorded which). The sequence derives from a female donor with ankylosing spondylitis or in good health (not recorded which). This chain links TRBV12-3 or TRBV12-4 with TRBJ2-7; 11 nucleotides align to TRBD2. CDR3 loop: CASSRTSGLAEYYEQYF. CDR3 bases: TGTGCCAGCAGTCGAACTTCGGGACTAGCGGAATACTACGAGCAGTACTTC.